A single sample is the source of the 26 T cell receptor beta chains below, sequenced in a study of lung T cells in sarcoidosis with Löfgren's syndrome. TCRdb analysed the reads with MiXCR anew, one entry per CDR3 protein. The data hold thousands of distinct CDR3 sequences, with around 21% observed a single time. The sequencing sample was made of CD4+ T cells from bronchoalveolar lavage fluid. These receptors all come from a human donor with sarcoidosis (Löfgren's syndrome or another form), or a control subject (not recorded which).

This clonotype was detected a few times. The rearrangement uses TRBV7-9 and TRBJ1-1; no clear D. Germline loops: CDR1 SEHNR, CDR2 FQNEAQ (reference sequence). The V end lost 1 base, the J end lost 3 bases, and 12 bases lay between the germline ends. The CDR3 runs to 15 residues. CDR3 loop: CASSLGRTVYTEAFF. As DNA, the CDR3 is TGTGCCAGCAGCTTAGGGCGGACGGTTTACACTGAAGCTTTCTTT.

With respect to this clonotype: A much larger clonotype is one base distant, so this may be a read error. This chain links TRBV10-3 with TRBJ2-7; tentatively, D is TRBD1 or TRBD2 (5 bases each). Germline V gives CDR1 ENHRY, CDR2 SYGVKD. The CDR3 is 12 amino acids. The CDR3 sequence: CAVSGDGYEQYF. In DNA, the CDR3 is TGTGCCGTCAGTGGGGACGGCTACGAGCAGTACTTC.

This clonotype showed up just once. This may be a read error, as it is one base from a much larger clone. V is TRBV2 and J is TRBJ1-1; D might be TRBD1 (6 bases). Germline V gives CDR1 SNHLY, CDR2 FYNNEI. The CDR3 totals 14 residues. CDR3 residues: CASRRRGGDTEASF. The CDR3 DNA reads TGTGCCAGCAGAAGGAGAGGGGGGGATACTGAAGCTTCCTTT.

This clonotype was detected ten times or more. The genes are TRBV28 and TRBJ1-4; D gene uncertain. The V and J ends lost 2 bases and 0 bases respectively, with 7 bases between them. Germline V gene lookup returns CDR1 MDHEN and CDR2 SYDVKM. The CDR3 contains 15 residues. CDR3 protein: CASSLAGATNEKLFF. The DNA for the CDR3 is TGTGCCAGCAGTTTAGCGGGAGCAACTAATGAAAAACTGTTTTTT.

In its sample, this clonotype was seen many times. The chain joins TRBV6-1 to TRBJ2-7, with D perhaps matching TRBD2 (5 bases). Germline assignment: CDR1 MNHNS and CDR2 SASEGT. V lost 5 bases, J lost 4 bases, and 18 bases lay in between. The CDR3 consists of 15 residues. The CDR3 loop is CASSKSGEGVYEQYF. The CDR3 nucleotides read TGTGCCAGCAGTAAGAGCGGAGAGGGTGTTTACGAGCAGTACTTC.

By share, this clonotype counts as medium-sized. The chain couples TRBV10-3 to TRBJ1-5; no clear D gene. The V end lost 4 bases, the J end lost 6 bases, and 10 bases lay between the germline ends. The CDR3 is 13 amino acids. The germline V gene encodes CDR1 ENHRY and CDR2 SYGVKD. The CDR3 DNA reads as TGTGCCATCAGTGGTGAGGTTTCTCAGCCCCAGCATTTT. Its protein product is CAISGEVSQPQHF.

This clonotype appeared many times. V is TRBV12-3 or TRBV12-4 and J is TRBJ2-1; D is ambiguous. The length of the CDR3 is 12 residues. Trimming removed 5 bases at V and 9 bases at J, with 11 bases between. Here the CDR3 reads CASSVAVGEQFF. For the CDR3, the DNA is TGTGCCAGCAGTGTCGCGGTAGGTGAGCAGTTCTTC.

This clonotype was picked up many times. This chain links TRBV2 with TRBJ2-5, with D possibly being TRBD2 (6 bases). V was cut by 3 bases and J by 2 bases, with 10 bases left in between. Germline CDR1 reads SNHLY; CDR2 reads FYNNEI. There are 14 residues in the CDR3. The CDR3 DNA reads TGTGCCAGCAGTGAGGGGACTGGGCAAGAGACCCAGTACTTC. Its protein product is CASSEGTGQETQYF.

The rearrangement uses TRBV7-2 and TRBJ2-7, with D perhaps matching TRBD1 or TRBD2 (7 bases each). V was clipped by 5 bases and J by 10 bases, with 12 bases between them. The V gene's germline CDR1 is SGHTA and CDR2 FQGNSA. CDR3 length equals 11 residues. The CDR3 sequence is CASSPGGEQYF. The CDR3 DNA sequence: TGTGCCAGCAGCCCAGGGGGGGAACAGTACTTC.

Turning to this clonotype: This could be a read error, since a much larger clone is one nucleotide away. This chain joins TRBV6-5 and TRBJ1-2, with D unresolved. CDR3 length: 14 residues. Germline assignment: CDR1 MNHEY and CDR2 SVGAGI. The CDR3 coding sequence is TGTACCAGCAGTTACTCGGGCAGCCCTCGCGGCTACACCTTC. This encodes CTSSYSGSPRGYTF.

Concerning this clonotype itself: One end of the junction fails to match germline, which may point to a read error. The CDR3, as DNA: TGCGCCGGCAGCTTGGGACTAGCAGTTTCAGATACGCAGTATTTT. Amino acid sequence: CAGSLGLAVSDTQYF. The V gene is TRBV5-1, the J gene TRBJ2-3, with 9 bases aligning to TRBD2. In germline, CDR1 is SGHRS, CDR2 YFSETQ. The CDR3 covers 15 residues.

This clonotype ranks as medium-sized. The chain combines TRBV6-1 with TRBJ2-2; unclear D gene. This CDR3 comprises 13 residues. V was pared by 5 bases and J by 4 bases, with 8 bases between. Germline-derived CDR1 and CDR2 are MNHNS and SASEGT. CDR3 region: CASSFISTGELFF. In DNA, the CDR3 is TGTGCCAGCAGTTTCATCTCCACCGGGGAGCTGTTTTTT.

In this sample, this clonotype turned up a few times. CDR3 nucleotides: TGTGCCATGGCCCCCGGGAGCTCGTACGGGGGCACCGGGGAGCTGTTTTTT. Its protein is CAMAPGSSYGGTGELFF. The rearrangement joins TRBV10-3 to TRBJ2-2, with D perhaps TRBD2 (6 bases). The CDR3 has 17 amino acids. The germline V gene has CDR1 ENHRY and CDR2 SYGVKD. Trimming removed 9 bases from V and 4 bases from J, with 24 bases in between.

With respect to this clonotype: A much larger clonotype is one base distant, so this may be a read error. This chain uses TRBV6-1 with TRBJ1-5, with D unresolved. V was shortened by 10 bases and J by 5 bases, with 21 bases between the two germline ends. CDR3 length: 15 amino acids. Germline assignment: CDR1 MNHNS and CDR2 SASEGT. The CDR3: CAIKGDGVGYQPQHF. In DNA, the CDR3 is TGTGCCATCAAGGGAGACGGTGTAGGCTATCAGCCCCAGCATTTT.

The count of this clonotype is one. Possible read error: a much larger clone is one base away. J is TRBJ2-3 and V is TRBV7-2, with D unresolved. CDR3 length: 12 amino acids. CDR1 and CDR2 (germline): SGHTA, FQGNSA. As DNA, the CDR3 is TGTGCCAGCAGCCCCTTCACAGATACGCAGTGTTTT. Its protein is CASSPFTDTQCF. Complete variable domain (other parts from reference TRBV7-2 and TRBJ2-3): GAGVSQSPSNKVTEKGKDVELRCDPISGHTALYWYRQSLGQGLEFLIYFQGNSAPDKSGLPSDRFSAERTGGSVSTLTIQRTQQEDSAVYLCASSPFTDTQCFGPGTRLTVL.

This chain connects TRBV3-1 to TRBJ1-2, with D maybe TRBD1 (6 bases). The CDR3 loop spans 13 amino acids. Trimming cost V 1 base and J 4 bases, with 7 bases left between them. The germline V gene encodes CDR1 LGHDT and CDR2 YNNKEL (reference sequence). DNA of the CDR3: TGTGCCAGCAGCCAAGGGACAGCCTATGGCTACACCTTC. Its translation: CASSQGTAYGYTF.

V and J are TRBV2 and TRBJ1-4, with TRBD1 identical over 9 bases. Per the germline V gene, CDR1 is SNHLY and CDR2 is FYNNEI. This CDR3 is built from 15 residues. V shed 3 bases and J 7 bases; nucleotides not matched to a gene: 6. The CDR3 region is CASSDRGQGGEKLFF. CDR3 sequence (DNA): TGTGCCAGCAGTGATCGGGGACAGGGAGGTGAAAAACTGTTTTTT.

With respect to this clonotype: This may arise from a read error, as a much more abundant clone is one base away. CDR3: CASSPIGGVPSGELLF. The CDR3 DNA reads as TGTGCCAGCAGCCCTATCGGCGGGGTTCCTAGCGGGGAGCTGCTTTTT. The chain uses TRBV7-9 and TRBJ2-2; 9 bases align to TRBD2. This CDR3 has 16 residues. Per the germline V gene, CDR1 is SEHNR and CDR2 is FQNEAQ (reference sequence). The full variable domain, completed using reference TRBV7-9 and TRBJ2-2, is DTGVSQNPRHKITKRGQNVTFRCDPISEHNRLYWYRQTLGQGPEFLTYFQNEAQLEKSRLLSDRFSAERPKGSFSTLEIQRTEQGDSAMYLCASSPIGGVPSGELLFGEGSRLTVL.

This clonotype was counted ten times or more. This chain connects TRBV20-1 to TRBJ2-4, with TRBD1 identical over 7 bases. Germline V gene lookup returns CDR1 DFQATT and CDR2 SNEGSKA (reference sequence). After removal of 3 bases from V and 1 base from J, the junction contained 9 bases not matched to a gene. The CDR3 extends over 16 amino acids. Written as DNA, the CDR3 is TGCAGTGCTAGCGGGCGAGGGGGCTGGGCCAAAAACATTCAGTACTTC. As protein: CSASGRGGWAKNIQYF.

DNA of the CDR3: TGTGCCAGCGGATCACAGGGGGTGAACACTGAAGCTTTCTTT. Its translation: CASGSQGVNTEAFF. The chain is built from TRBV7-2 and TRBJ1-1, with TRBD1 identical over 8 bases. The V gene's germline CDR1 is SGHTA and CDR2 FQGNSA. This CDR3 is 14 amino acids long. The junction had 5 bases not matched to a gene; V was cut back by 8 bases and J by 0 bases.

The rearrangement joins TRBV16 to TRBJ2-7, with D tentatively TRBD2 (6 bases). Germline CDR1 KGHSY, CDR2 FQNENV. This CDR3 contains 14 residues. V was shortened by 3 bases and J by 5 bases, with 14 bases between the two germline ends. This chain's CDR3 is CASSHRDGGHEQYF. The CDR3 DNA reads TGTGCCAGCAGCCATCGGGACGGGGGTCACGAGCAGTACTTC.

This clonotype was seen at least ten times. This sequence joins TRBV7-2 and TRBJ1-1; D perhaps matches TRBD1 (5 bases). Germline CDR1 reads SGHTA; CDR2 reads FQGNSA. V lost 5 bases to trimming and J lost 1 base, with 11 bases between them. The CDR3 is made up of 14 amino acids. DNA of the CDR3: TGTGCCAGCAGCAACAGGATAGGGAACACTGAAGCTTTCTTT. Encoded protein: CASSNRIGNTEAFF.

CDR3 in amino acids: CASSRRTGMQETQYF. The CDR3 DNA sequence: TGTGCCAGCTCACGCCGGACAGGGATGCAAGAGACCCAGTACTTC. V and J are TRBV18 and TRBJ2-5, with 8 bases aligning to TRBD1. This CDR3 contains 15 residues. The J segment lost 2 bases and the V segment lost 4 bases, leaving 6 bases of the junction unmatched. Germline values: CDR1 KGHSH, CDR2 LQKENI.

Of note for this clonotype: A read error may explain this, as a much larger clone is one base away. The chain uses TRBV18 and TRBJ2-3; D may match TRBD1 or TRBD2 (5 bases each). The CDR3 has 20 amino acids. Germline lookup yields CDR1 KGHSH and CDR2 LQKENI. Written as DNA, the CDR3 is TGTGCCAGCTCACCCCGGGGCCTCGCGAACCCGGCCGTGAGCACAAATACGCAGTATTTT. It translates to CASSPRGLANPAVSTNTQYF.

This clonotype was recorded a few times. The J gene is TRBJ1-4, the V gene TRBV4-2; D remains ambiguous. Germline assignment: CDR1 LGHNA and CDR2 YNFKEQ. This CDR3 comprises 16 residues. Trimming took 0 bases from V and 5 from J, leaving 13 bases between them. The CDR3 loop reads CASSQEIRQRNEKLFF. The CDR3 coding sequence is TGTGCCAGCAGCCAAGAAATCAGGCAGAGAAATGAAAAACTGTTTTTT.

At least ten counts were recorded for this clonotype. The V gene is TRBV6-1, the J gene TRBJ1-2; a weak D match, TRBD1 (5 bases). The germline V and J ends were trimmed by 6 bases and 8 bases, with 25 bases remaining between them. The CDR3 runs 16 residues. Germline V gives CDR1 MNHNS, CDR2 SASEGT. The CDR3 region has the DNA TGTGCCAGCAGACTCGAAACGGGGGGTTCCCTTCGGGGCTACACCTTC. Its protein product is CASRLETGGSLRGYTF.